Given below is one T cell receptor beta chain in context. The sample comes from a study of blood T cell repertoires in COVID-19. About the study: The study drew acute and convalescent COVID-19 samples from the United States, Italy and Spain. The cDNA or gDNA used as material had been derived from T cells, B-cell-depleted T cells, or PBMCs.

This CDR3 is 15 amino acids long. The germline gives CDR1 LNHDA, CDR2 SQIVND (reference sequence). With 7 bases removed from V and 0 bases from J, the gap between germline ends came to 12 bases. As originally analysed: Reference gene primers were amplified, and this amplification served to estimate nucleated cell counts. Clones were read by immunoSEQ multiplex PCR, and TCRdb kept only the in-frame ones, dropping some. V and J calls and clone size come straight from that table; D and trimming were deduced from the DNA. The table records 300,000 to 400,000 clones, roughly 85% of them present only once.

The sequence was collected from a human donor in a cohort sampled during active COVID-19. This chain joins TRBV19 and TRBJ2-2; no clear D. Sequencing input: peripheral blood. The CDR3: CASTHITANTGELFF. The CDR3 DNA reads as TGTGCCAGTACCCATATAACAGCGAACACCGGGGAGCTGTTTTTT.